The present entry profiles one T cell receptor beta chain with its context. At least ten counts were recorded for this clonotype. Its recognized antigen is unknown. The input lacks base qualities; no much larger clone sits a single base away. Libraries came from PCR. The instrument was an Illumina HiSeq 2500. Molecular barcoding was employed in the preparation of TCR libraries, with unique molecular identifiers being used to normalize TCRbeta repertoire quantification. TCRdb redid the processing of the public reads, applying fastp at Q25 and MiXCR, and retained in-frame beta chains. Duplicate CDR3 protein sequences are folded into a single record with the most common DNA and genes. Across this sample there are about 240,000 distinct CDR3 sequences, with approximately 12% seen only once. 2.6% of the sample is held by the ten biggest clonotypes. Based on the germline V gene (reference sequence), the CDR1 and CDR2 sequences are SEHNR and FQNEAQ. Inclusive of the bounding cysteine and phenylalanine, the CDR3 is 14 residues long. The DNA shown is the 42-base CDR3, in frame from base 1. Trimming takes 4 bases off V and 4 bases off J; junction bases not matched to a gene: 5.

This sample is drawn from a study of T-cell reconstitution after alpha-beta-depleted transplantation in children listed by TCRdb under 2016. In terms of the full investigation: Using TCR repertoire profiling, the study quantitatively followed how T-cell immune reconstitution unfolded in children after TCRalphabeta/CD19-depleted allogeneic hematopoietic cell transplantation.

The rearrangement combines TRBV7-9 with TRBJ2-5, with 8 bases in between that match TRBD2. This specimen consisted of PBMCs from the stem cell graft donor, obtained from the stem cell graft. This receptor was identified in a human donor who donated a stem cell graft to a child with acute lymphoblastic leukemia. The CDR3 in this case is CASSSGLASETQYF. The nucleotide sequence reads as follows: TGTGCCAGCAGCTCTGGACTAGCTTCAGAGACCCAGTACTTC.